This T cell receptor beta chain was found in a study of technical replicates of blood from a handful of donors. The assay was immunoSEQ multiplex PCR, and TCRdb's table has in-frame clones only and misses some. This sample has approximately 89,000 clones, with 94% found just once. Per germline, CDR1 PRHDT and CDR2 FYEKMQ (reference sequence). J lost 7 bases, V lost 4 bases, and 5 bases had no gene match. The CDR3 covers 15 residues. Sequencing was done on a sample of T cells isolated from PBMCs. This sequence was found in a human donor in good health. The V and J genes are TRBV13 and TRBJ2-1; 12 nucleotides align to TRBD1. CDR3: CASSSGQGAWNEQFF. The CDR3 DNA sequence: TGTGCCAGCAGCTCGGGACAGGGGGCCTGGAATGAGCAGTTCTTC.